The subject of this entry is one T cell receptor beta chain. As handled by the study authors: Reference gene primer amplification gave nucleated cell count estimates. Generated by immunoSEQ multiplex PCR, the TCRdb table keeps only in-frame clones and is missing some. V and J calls and clone size follow that table, whereas D and trimming were derived from the DNA. This sample has roughly 120,000 clones, with approximately 90% found just once. The data are from a study of blood T cell repertoires in COVID-19. V was cut by 4 bases and J by 8 bases, with 17 bases left in between. The CDR3 extends over 14 amino acids. Germline V gene lookup returns CDR1 MGHDK and CDR2 SYGVNS.

The sequence came from a man in his 70s with active or convalescent COVID-19. Sequencing was performed on peripheral blood. V is TRBV25-1 and J is TRBJ1-2, with D unresolved. Here the CDR3 DNA reads TGTGCCAGCAGTGCTCGGACCGCCAGCGGGGGCTACACCTTC. Translation gives CASSARTASGGYTF.